This TCR beta chain stems from a study of type 1 and type 2 diabetes patients. Study summary: From PBMCs, CD4+ and CD8+ T cells were isolated by magnetic microbeads.

V was pared by 1 base and J by 7 bases, with 5 bases of the junction left unmatched. The CDR3 is 15 amino acids. The V gene's germline CDR1 is MNHEY and CDR2 SVGAGI. Each diabetic donor fulfilled classification criteria for either type 1 or type 2. Only a few counts were recorded for this clonotype. Its antigen is not known. General study results and limits: Age and gender were not matched between study groups, possibly biasing interpretation. Some HECs seen only in T1D might also appear in more T2D or control samples.

Amplification started from genomic DNA. Amplification of the beta chain CDR3 used 30 forward and 13 reverse multiplex primers. One entry per CDR3 protein, called by TCRdb with MiXCR from the multiplex PCR reads. Of 250,000 to 300,000 distinct CDR3 sequences listed, more than 45% are singletons. This receptor was obtained from a young man with type 2 diabetes. Input material: peripheral blood mononuclear cells (PBMCs). The chain employs TRBV6-5 and TRBJ2-1; 9 nucleotides match TRBD2. The CDR3 region is CASSYFAGGKNEQFF. The CDR3 DNA is TGTGCCAGCAGTTACTTCGCGGGAGGGAAGAATGAGCAGTTCTTC.